The subject of this entry is one T cell receptor beta chain. Primed by a sample-barcoded 5' primer and a J-beta primer mix, a second PCR proceeded for 7 to 11 cycles. Every molecule of cDNA carried a tag from a template-switch adaptor with 12 random nucleotides. TCRdb itself ran the 5' RACE reads through MiXCR, one entry per CDR3 protein. The sample lists roughly 2 million distinct CDR3 sequences, approximately 50% occurring once. This sample was included in a study of blood T cells in healthy people across ages. Per sample, no less than 5 micrograms of total RNA were extracted. V shed 3 bases and J shed 0 bases, with 12 bases lying between them. Germline values: CDR1 SGHTA, CDR2 FQGNSA. This CDR3 is 15 amino acids long.

The chain carries TRBV7-2 and TRBJ2-7; possibly TRBD1 for D (6 bases). Sequenced material: blood. The receptor comes from a woman in her thirties or forties in good health. The chain's CDR3 is CASSFTGPSSYEQYF. CDR3 bases: TGTGCCAGCAGCTTCACAGGGCCCAGCTCCTACGAGCAGTACTTC.